One T cell receptor beta chain is described in this entry. As yet, its antigen is unknown. CDR3 length: 13 amino acids. Germline CDR1 is DFQATT and CDR2 is SNEGSKA (reference sequence). V lost 8 bases, J lost 5 bases, and 8 bases stayed unmatched. Through Arm-PCR of CDR3 regions and iRepertoire HTBI primers, TCR beta libraries were built. Original methodology: In the combined samples, some 59 TRBV and 15 or so TRBJ segments were identified. TCRdb processed the multiplex PCR reads anew with MiXCR; each CDR3 protein has one entry. These V and J calls are TCRdb output, not the study's own analysis. Of 650,000 to 700,000 distinct CDR3 sequences in the sample, 30% were seen once. The data originate from a study of regulatory T cells in long-lasting Graves disease. The time point here: persistent/refractory GD, antithyroid drugs over 5 years with positive TRAb. Researchers made the TCR library from RNA that was extracted from PBMCs. American Thyroid Association guidelines were used to diagnose Graves' disease.

General observations from the study: Comparison showed that persistent patients shared more public clonotypes (over 2,500) than new patients (nearly 1,000).

The chain joins TRBV20-1 to TRBJ2-3, with TRBD2 identical over 9 bases. Sequenced here: peripheral blood mononuclear cells (PBMCs), sampled when the disease was refractory, from a patient treated with antithyroid drugs. The TCR sequence derives from a female donor with Graves disease. This CDR3 reads CSLAGGPGDTQYF. CDR3 bases: TGCAGTCTGGCGGGAGGGCCCGGAGATACGCAGTATTTT.